The clone carrying this TCR beta chain has a handful of counts. Its target is not known. This record belongs to a study of cytomegalovirus exposure and HLA in healthy donors. This CDR3 is 13 amino acids long. Germline V gene sequence: CDR1 GTSNPN, CDR2 SVGIG (reference sequence). Trimming took 0 bases from V and 2 from J, leaving 8 bases between them. PCR amplification relied on 60 Vbeta primers (plus 13 Jbeta primers). TCRdb's copy holds only in-frame clones and misses some; the assay was immunoSEQ multiplex PCR. The sample includes some 100,000 clones, nearly 70% of them seen just once. Whole-study results and caveats: The authors later found most CMV-associated TCR beta chains appeared HLA-restricted. Whilst most TCR sequences proved rare, a subset of public TCRs occurred across many donors. Association with HLA alleles at 0.05 false discovery rate was found for around 17,000 TCR beta sequences in a later analysis.

The chain links TRBV30 to TRBJ2-7; tentatively, D is TRBD2 (5 bases). The clonotype originates from a woman aged 70-85 years in good health and CMV-seropositive. The specimen was PBMCs. CDR3 DNA: TGTGCCTGGAGTGTTCGGGGAACCTACGAGCAGTACTTC. This sequence encodes CAWSVRGTYEQYF.